The TCR beta chain under discussion was sequenced for a study of CD8 T cells in ankylosing spondylitis. This CDR3 is built from 11 residues. V lost 5 bases and J lost 2, with 5 bases in between. The germline CDR1 and CDR2 sequences are SGHRS and YFSETQ. Findings and limits, study-wide: According to the report, clones linked to the disease were significantly enriched in matched synovial fluid samples taken from ankylosing spondylitis patients. A TCR beta motif of several highly homologous variants appeared characteristic of ankylosing spondylitis blood.

There are many counts of this clonotype. Antigen specificity is unknown. TCRdb reprocessed the 5' RACE reads with MiXCR, giving one entry per CDR3 protein. The data contain 35,000 to 45,000 distinct CDR3 sequences, about 11% of them singletons. The sequence came from a male donor with ankylosing spondylitis or in good health (not recorded which). V gene TRBV5-1 combines with J gene TRBJ2-7; no firm D call. Sequenced: blood, either unsorted or a sorted T cell fraction (not recorded which). DNA of the CDR3: TGCGCCAGCAGTACAGCCTACGAGCAGTACTTC. This gives the protein CASSTAYEQYF.